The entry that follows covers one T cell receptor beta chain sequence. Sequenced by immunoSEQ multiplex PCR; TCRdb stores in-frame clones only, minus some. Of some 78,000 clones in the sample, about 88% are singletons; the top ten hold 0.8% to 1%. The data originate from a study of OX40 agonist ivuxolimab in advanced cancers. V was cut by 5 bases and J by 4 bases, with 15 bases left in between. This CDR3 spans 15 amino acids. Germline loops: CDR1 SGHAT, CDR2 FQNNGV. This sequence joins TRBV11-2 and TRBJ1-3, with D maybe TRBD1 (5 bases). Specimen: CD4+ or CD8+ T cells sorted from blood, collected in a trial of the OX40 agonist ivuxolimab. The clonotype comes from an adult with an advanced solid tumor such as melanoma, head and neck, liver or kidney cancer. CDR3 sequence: CASSGSGGKGNTIYF. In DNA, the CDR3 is TGTGCCAGCAGCGGGAGCGGGGGGAAAGGAAACACCATATATTTT.